This T cell receptor (beta chain) was identified in a study of Ad26.COV2.S vaccination and SARS-CoV-2 variants (dated by TCRdb to the early 2020s). About the investigation overall: Vaccine-arm donors were drawn from COV1001, a multicentre, randomized, double-blind, placebo-controlled phase I-IIa trial of Ad26.COV2.S in healthy adults. Ad26.COV2.S was administered intramuscularly at 5 x 10^10 or 1 x 10^11 viral particles, either as a single shot or as two shots given 56 days apart. TCRbeta repertoire sequencing was used to assess the specificity and breadth of SARS-CoV-2-reactive T cell receptors after Ad26.COV2.S vaccination. A total of around 32 samples were included in the TCR-sequenced set, comprising about 20 Ad26.COV2.S vaccine recipients, 5 placebo recipients and 8 SARS-CoV-2 convalescent individuals. Trial participants were randomized into five groups of five: low-dose or high-dose Ad26.COV2.S given once or twice, or placebo on both occasions. Investigators remained blinded to trial group allocation during experiments and outcome assessment. Results the study describes overall, beyond this receptor: The authors noted that total T cell responses may have been underestimated by the TCR breadth and depth analyses. Comparable non-spike TCR breadth was observed between vaccine and placebo recipients, consistent with only spike being contained in the vaccine. Ad26.COV2.S recipients had higher spike-specific TCR breadth than placebo recipients (P = 0.0014). The study lacked the statistical power to compare responses across vaccine doses or regimens. After vaccination, spike-specific CD8+ and CD4+ T cell responses were reported to show substantial breadth.

On this clone itself: It has no known antigen specificity. No base quality values were provided; no much bigger clone lies one nucleotide off. Other DNA sequences within the sample encode an identical CDR3.

In the germline V gene (reference sequence), CDR1 corresponds to SEHNR and CDR2 to FQNEAQ. The CDR3 contains 12 residues, cysteine and phenylalanine counted. The sequence is cut down to CDR3 DNA, 36 bases in frame from base 1. Trimming removed 6 bases from V and 1 base from J, leaving 4 bases between the germline ends. The sample's treatment or condition label is to be understood as: around 19 received Ad26.COV2.S at low or high dose, single or two shots; 5 received placebo; per-sample allocation not given. Repertoires of vaccine and placebo recipients were sequenced from samples taken on day 63 after the first injection. In Cohort 1b, some 25 adults aged 18-55 years were enrolled at a single site in Boston, USA, between 29 July and 7 August 2020. Ad26.COV2.S consisted of a replication-incompetent adenovirus type 26 vector by which a prefusion-stabilized SARS-CoV-2 spike protein from the original Wuhan strain was expressed.

The immunoSEQ Assay was used to sequence TCRbeta CDR3 regions. After extraction, genomic DNA underwent amplification by bias-controlled multiplex PCR, followed by high-throughput sequencing. The paper's processing steps were these. To quantify the absolute abundance of each unique TCRbeta CDR3 region, sequences were collapsed and filtered. T cell fraction was estimated by normalization of TCRbeta template counts to usable DNA, with usable DNA being measured through amplification of reference genes present in all nucleated cells. Repertoire TCRs were annotated as SARS-CoV-2-specific when V gene, CDR3 amino acid sequence and J gene were exactly matched to a known reactive TCR set. The reference SARS-CoV-2 TCR set was obtained from MIRA and was filtered for enrichment in COVID-19-positive ImmuneCODE repertoires, whereby public or cross-reactive TCRs were removed. Drawing on the MIRA antigens, annotated TCRs were analysed further at the level of specific ORF or position within ORF. Depth was the summed frequency of annotated unique rearrangements, while breadth was defined as annotated unique rearrangements over total unique productive rearrangements. TCR breadth was compared between groups using two-sided Wilcoxon rank-sum tests. The immuneACCESS repertoire file appears here via TCRdb, limited to in-frame rearrangements. These files lack a portion of the clones; in checked studies, under half of the deficit traces to unresolved V genes, and the cause of the others is not known. V, J and clone size are taken as reported in that table, and D and trimming were inferred from the DNA itself. The sample includes about 320,000 clones, with roughly nine tenths observed a single time. About 5% of the sample is held by the ten biggest clonotypes.

The sequence links TRBV7-9 to TRBJ1-3, with no confidently assigned D gene. Material: peripheral blood, obtained in a trial of Ad26.COV2.S vaccine versus placebo. The TCR was taken from a person aged 18-60 years who received the Ad26.COV2.S COVID-19 vaccine or a placebo. The base sequence is TGTGCCAGCAGAGGGTCTGGAAACACCATATATTTT. This is translated as CASRGSGNTIYF.